This T cell receptor beta chain was observed in a study of blood T cell repertoires in COVID-19. Study-wide background: Collection of acute and convalescent COVID-19 samples took place in the United States, Italy and Spain. T cells, B-cell-depleted T cells, or PBMCs provided the cDNA or gDNA that served as material.

How the authors handled the data: From reference gene primer amplification, estimates of nucleated cell counts were derived. Method: immunoSEQ multiplex PCR; TCRdb's copy keeps in-frame clones and lacks some. The DNA was the basis for D and trimming; V, J and clone size are from that table. Found here are some 99,000 clones, roughly 84% of them singletons; the top ten hold roughly 6.5%. The CDR3 totals 15 residues. Trimming cost V 7 bases and J 5 bases, with 19 bases left between them. Looked up from germline, CDR1 is ENHRY and CDR2 is SYGVKD. The specimen was peripheral blood. The rearrangement joins TRBV10-3 to TRBJ2-3; D is perhaps TRBD2 (7 bases). The clonotype comes from a woman aged 50 to 60 with acute or convalescent COVID-19. The CDR3 loop reads CAITLGGGQGDTQYF. DNA for the CDR3: TGTGCCATCACCCTTGGGGGGGGGCAGGGAGATACGCAGTATTTT.